These 12 T cell receptor beta chains were sequenced from one sample in a study of breast tumors, draining lymph nodes, adjacent tissues. TCRdb recomputed calls from the multiplex PCR reads with MiXCR, one row per CDR3 protein. Of about 270,000 distinct CDR3 sequences listed, around 30% are singletons. The lymph nodes were axillary draining lymph nodes from breast cancer patients. Sequencing input: axillary lymph node tissue. The receptors here all came from a female donor with breast cancer. Some clones in this sample may be carry-over from other donors' samples.

This chain uses TRBV4-3 with TRBJ1-4; D unresolved. Near its end, the DNA agrees better with TRBJ1-1, so the J call may be wrong. Germline CDR1 and CDR2: LGHNA and YSLEER. CDR3 size: 13 residues. The chain's CDR3 is CASSQGWQAEAFF. In DNA form, the CDR3 reads TGCGCCAGCAGCCAAGGATGGCAGGCTGAAGCTTTCTTT.

This clonotype has at least ten counts. The V gene is TRBV20-1, the J gene TRBJ1-5; the D gene is possibly TRBD1 (5 bases). Germline V lookup: CDR1 DFQATT, CDR2 SNEGSKA (reference sequence). This CDR3 spans 12 amino acids. Trimming shortened V by 6 bases and J by 3 bases, and 9 bases separated the two germline ends. The CDR3 nucleotides read TGCAGTGCCGGGGGTTCCAATCAGCCCCAGCATTTT. It translates to CSAGGSNQPQHF.

The table lists this clonotype with many counts. The gene calls are TRBV4-2 and TRBJ2-7; 7 bases are a match to TRBD2. This CDR3 has 15 amino acids. CDR1 and CDR2 (germline): LGHNA, YNFKEQ. The trim removed 2 bases at V and 1 base at J, leaving 5 bases unmatched. The CDR3 reads CASSQSRRGSYEQYF. CDR3 DNA: TGTGCCAGCAGCCAATCCCGGCGGGGGTCCTACGAGCAGTACTTC.

This clonotype showed up many times. The chain links TRBV5-5 to TRBJ2-5, with D maybe TRBD2 (5 bases). The CDR3 has 15 amino acids. Between the trimmed V and J ends, which lost 3 bases and 3 bases, there was a span of 15 bases. The V gene's germline CDR1 is SGHKS and CDR2 YYEKEE (reference sequence). The CDR3 protein is CASSSPTRAEETQYF. CDR3 bases: TGTGCCAGCAGCTCACCCACTAGGGCTGAAGAGACCCAGTACTTC.

V usage is TRBV6-2 or TRBV6-3 and J usage is TRBJ2-7; D gene unclear. The germline gives CDR1 MNHEY, CDR2 SVGEGT. The CDR3 runs 17 residues. Trimming removed 6 bases from V and 2 bases from J, with 23 bases in between. In DNA, the CDR3 is TGTGCCAGCAGCCGACGCTACCTGAAGGAACGGACCTACGAGCAGTACTTC. The encoded protein is CASSRRYLKERTYEQYF.

This clonotype was seen a few times. V and J are TRBV6-5 and TRBJ2-3; 11 nucleotides match TRBD2. This CDR3 contains 16 residues. With V trimmed by 2 bases and J by 7 bases, 8 bases remained unmatched. CDR1 is MNHEY and CDR2 is SVGAGI in the germline V gene. This chain's CDR3 is CASSYTSGRGGNTQYF. DNA for the CDR3: TGTGCCAGCAGTTACACTAGCGGGAGAGGGGGAAATACGCAGTATTTT.

Regarding this clonotype: Sequence at one end of the junction differs from germline and may be a read error. The J gene is TRBJ1-2, the V gene TRBV7-2; the D gene is possibly TRBD1 (6 bases). This CDR3 spans 14 amino acids. CDR1 and CDR2 from the germline V gene are SGHTA and FQGNSA. CDR3 sequence (DNA): TGTGCCGGCAGCTTACAGGGCGGGTATGATGGCTACACCTTC. Amino acids: CAGSLQGGYDGYTF.

In its sample, this clonotype was seen a few times. The chain combines TRBV30 with TRBJ1-2; D perhaps matches TRBD1 (5 bases). This CDR3 comprises 16 residues. Germline V gene sequence: CDR1 GTSNPN, CDR2 SVGIG (reference sequence). V gave up 0 bases and J gave up 3 bases, with 17 bases separating them. The CDR3, as DNA: TGTGCCTGGAGTGTAGTTGGACACCTTCGGGACTATGGCTACACCTTC. It yields the protein CAWSVVGHLRDYGYTF.

This clonotype has a count of ten or more. This chain joins TRBV19 and TRBJ2-3; no reliable D call. The CDR3 spans 17 residues. In germline, CDR1 is LNHDA, CDR2 SQIVND (reference sequence). V shed 3 bases and J shed 2 bases, with 18 bases lying between them. The chain's CDR3 is CASSMSDDPLATDTQYF. Here the CDR3 DNA reads TGTGCCAGTAGTATGTCGGATGACCCTCTGGCCACAGATACGCAGTATTTT.

This clonotype came up many times. In DNA, the CDR3 is TGTGCCAGCAAGGACAGGAGCGACCCCAGCTCCTACAATGAGCAGTTCTTC. Its protein product is CASKDRSDPSSYNEQFF. This chain links TRBV19 with TRBJ2-1; TRBD1 matches 7 bases. This CDR3 is 17 amino acids long. The V segment lost 9 bases and the J segment 0 bases; nucleotides outside the gene matches: 14. Per germline, CDR1 LNHDA and CDR2 SQIVND (reference sequence).

This clonotype was counted at least ten times. The chain carries TRBV5-8 and TRBJ1-2; 7 bases fit TRBD1. Germline-derived CDR1 and CDR2 are SGHTS and YDEGEE. V gave up 4 bases and J gave up 6 bases; unmatched junction bases: 9. There are 14 residues in the CDR3. CDR3 nucleotides: TGTGCCAGCAGCACGGGACAGAGCCTTCATGGCTACACCTTC. This translates into CASSTGQSLHGYTF.

V usage is TRBV28 and J usage is TRBJ2-5, with TRBD2 matching 7 bases. Germline CDR1 MDHEN, CDR2 SYDVKM. The CDR3 covers 15 residues. V shed 5 bases, J shed 4 bases, and the junction held 10 bases outside the gene matches. The CDR3 here is CASSTPAGVLETQYF. The CDR3 DNA follows: TGTGCCAGCAGTACTCCGGCGGGGGTGTTAGAGACCCAGTACTTC.